One and the same sample provided the 14 T cell receptor beta chains below, sequenced in a study of blood T cell repertoires in COVID-19. Method: immunoSEQ multiplex PCR; TCRdb's copy keeps in-frame clones and lacks some. Here the sample spans around 64,000 clones, around 86% being singletons. Sequenced input: peripheral blood. The receptors derive from a woman under 30 with acute or convalescent COVID-19.

This chain uses TRBV2 with TRBJ2-2; 10 bases match TRBD1. CDR1 SNHLY and CDR2 FYNNEI come from the germline V gene. Germline trimming cut 6 bases from V and 0 bases from J; bases unmatched to any gene: 4. CDR3 length: 16 residues. CDR3 sequence: CASRGQGTANTGELFF. In nucleotides, the CDR3 is TGTGCCAGCAGGGGACAGGGGACCGCGAACACCGGGGAGCTGTTTTTT.

The V gene is TRBV4-3, the J gene TRBJ1-2; 7 bases are shared with TRBD1. The CDR3 length is 14 residues. Trimming took 3 bases from V and 4 from J; bases not matched to a gene: 5. Germline values: CDR1 LGHNA, CDR2 YSLEER. In DNA, the CDR3 is TGCGCCAGCAGCCACGCAGGGGGAAGCTATGGCTACACCTTC. It translates to CASSHAGGSYGYTF.

The chain uses TRBV18 and TRBJ2-7, with 11 positions matching TRBD1. CDR3 length equals 16 residues. The junction had 7 bases not matched to a gene; V was cut back by 3 bases and J by 3 bases. The germline CDR1 and CDR2 sequences are KGHSH and LQKENI. The CDR3 protein is CASSPTGTGGGYEQYF. The CDR3 DNA sequence: TGTGCCAGCTCACCGACCGGGACAGGGGGAGGCTACGAGCAGTACTTC. Together with reference TRBV18 and TRBJ2-7, the CDR3 gives the full variable domain: NAGVMQNPRHLVRRRGQEARLRCSPMKGHSHVYWYRQLPEEGLKFMVYLQKENIIDESGMPKERFSAEFPKEGPSILRIQQVVRGDSAAYFCASSPTGTGGGYEQYFGPGTRLTVT.

The chain uses TRBV28 and TRBJ1-4, with D tentatively TRBD1 (6 bases). CDR1 and CDR2 from the germline V gene are MDHEN and SYDVKM. V was trimmed by 6 bases and J by 7 bases, leaving 18 bases between them. The CDR3 extends over 15 amino acids. In DNA form, the CDR3 reads TGTGCCAGCAGACCAGAACAGGGAGGGAGTGAAAAACTGTTTTTT. Its protein is CASRPEQGGSEKLFF.

The chain couples TRBV5-6 to TRBJ1-1, with 10 nucleotides matching TRBD1. The trim removed 0 bases at V and 4 bases at J, leaving 9 bases unmatched. Per germline, CDR1 SGHDT and CDR2 YYEEEE. The length of the CDR3 is 17 residues. In DNA, the CDR3 is TGTGCCAGCAGCTTGGGGACAGGGGGGTTTTACGGCACTGAAGCTTTCTTT. It is translated as CASSLGTGGFYGTEAFF.

The chain employs TRBV7-2 and TRBJ2-5; possible D gene TRBD2, 5 bases. V shed 2 bases and J shed 1 base, with 14 bases lying between them. Germline CDR1 reads SGHTA; CDR2 reads FQGNSA. The CDR3 contains 16 residues. The CDR3 sequence is CASSLYDYLFQETQYF. The CDR3 region has the DNA TGTGCCAGCAGCTTATACGACTATTTATTCCAAGAGACCCAGTACTTC.

This chain uses TRBV2 with TRBJ2-7, with TRBD1 matching over 8 bases. The J segment lost 0 bases and the V segment lost 7 bases, leaving 5 bases of the junction unmatched. Per germline, CDR1 SNHLY and CDR2 FYNNEI. The CDR3 runs 14 residues. CDR3 DNA sequence: TGTGCCAGCAAACCGGGACAGGTCTCCTACGAGCAGTACTTC. It codes for CASKPGQVSYEQYF.

The chain combines TRBV27 with TRBJ1-6, with D perhaps TRBD1 (5 bases). Trimming shortened V by 3 bases and J by 0 bases, and 6 bases separated the two germline ends. CDR3 size: 15 residues. Germline V gene data show CDR1 as MNHEY and CDR2 as SMNVEV (reference sequence). The CDR3 DNA reads TGTGCCAGCAGTTTTCAGGGCTCCTATAATTCACCCCTCCACTTT. Translation: CASSFQGSYNSPLHF.

The chain links TRBV20-1 to TRBJ1-2, with D unclear. Per germline, CDR1 DFQATT and CDR2 SNEGSKA (reference sequence). Trimming pared 3 bases from V and 4 bases from J, leaving 12 bases between. The CDR3 runs 13 residues. The CDR3 region has the DNA TGCAGTGCTAGTAGCGGGCAGCGCTATGGCTACACCTTC. This encodes CSASSGQRYGYTF.

This chain connects TRBV5-1 to TRBJ2-1; 8 positions match TRBD1. CDR1 is SGHRS, CDR2 YFSETQ, per germline. Trimming removed 6 bases from V and 7 bases from J; junction bases left unmatched: 9. The length of the CDR3 is 14 residues. The CDR3, as DNA: TGCGCCAGCACTGACGGACAGGGTTTGAATGAGCAGTTCTTC. Amino acid sequence: CASTDGQGLNEQFF.

The chain links TRBV28 to TRBJ2-7; 9 bases align to TRBD1. Germline CDR1 is MDHEN and CDR2 is SYDVKM. V was pared by 4 bases and J by 3 bases, with 13 bases of the junction left unmatched. CDR3 length equals 17 residues. The CDR3, as DNA: TGTGCCAGCAGTTCCCCGGCCTCCGGGACAGGGAGCTACGAGCAGTACTTC. It yields the protein CASSSPASGTGSYEQYF. The full variable domain, in which reference TRBV28 and TRBJ2-7 provide the parts outside the CDR3, is DVKVTQSSRYLVKRTGEKVFLECVQDMDHENMFWYRQDPGLGLRLIYFSYDVKMKEKGDIPEGYSVSREKKERFSLILESASTNQTSMYLCASSSPASGTGSYEQYFGPGTRLTVT.

The rearrangement uses TRBV7-9 and TRBJ2-7; D gene uncertain. CDR1 is SEHNR and CDR2 is FQNEAQ in the germline V gene (reference sequence). The CDR3 has 13 amino acids. The V and J ends lost 5 bases and 7 bases respectively, with 15 bases between them. Here the CDR3 DNA reads TGTGCCAGCAGCCCTCTTCGGTCCCAAGAGCAGTACTTC. It yields the protein CASSPLRSQEQYF.

In its sample, this clone was seen once. The V call is TRBV18, the J call TRBJ1-3, with D uncertain. V was cut by 0 bases and J by 0 bases, with 6 bases left in between. Per the germline V gene, CDR1 is KGHSH and CDR2 is LQKENI. The CDR3 has 15 amino acids. CDR3 nucleotide sequence: TGTGCCAGCTCACCACCCACAGTCTCTGGAAACACCATATATTTT. Translation gives CASSPPTVSGNTIYF.

The V and J genes are TRBV7-9 and TRBJ2-2; TRBD1 is a possible D gene (6 bases). Germline-derived CDR1 and CDR2 are SEHNR and FQNEAQ (reference sequence). The CDR3 runs to 18 residues. The V end was cut by 2 bases, the J end by 4 bases, with 20 bases between. CDR3 DNA sequence: TGTGCCAGCAGCTTAACCCTATTGGACAGCCTGGGCACCGGGGAGCTGTTTTTT. Its translation: CASSLTLLDSLGTGELFF. Full variable domain (remainder filled in from reference TRBV7-9 and TRBJ2-2): DTGVSQNPRHKITKRGQNVTFRCDPISEHNRLYWYRQTLGQGPEFLTYFQNEAQLEKSRLLSDRFSAERPKGSFSTLEIQRTEQGDSAMYLCASSLTLLDSLGTGELFFGEGSRLTVL.